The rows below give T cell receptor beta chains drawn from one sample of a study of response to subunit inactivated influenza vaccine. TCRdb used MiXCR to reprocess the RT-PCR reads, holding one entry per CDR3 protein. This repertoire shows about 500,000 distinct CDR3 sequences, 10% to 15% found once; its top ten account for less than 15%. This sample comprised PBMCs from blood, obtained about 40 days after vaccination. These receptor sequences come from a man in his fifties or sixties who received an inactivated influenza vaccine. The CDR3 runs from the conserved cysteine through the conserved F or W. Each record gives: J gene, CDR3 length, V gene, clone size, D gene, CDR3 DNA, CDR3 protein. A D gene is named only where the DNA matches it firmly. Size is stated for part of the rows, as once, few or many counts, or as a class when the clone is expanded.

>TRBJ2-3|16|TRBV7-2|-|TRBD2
TGTGCCAGCAGCAACCAGATTAGCGGGAGCACAGATACGCAGTATTTT
CASSNQISGSTDTQYF
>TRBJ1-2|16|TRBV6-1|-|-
TGTGCCAGCAGTGAAACCGTTCGGGGGGCTAACTATGGCTACACCTTC
CASSETVRGANYGYTF
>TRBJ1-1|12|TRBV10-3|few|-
TGTGCCATCACCTCGGACGGCACTGAAGCTTTCTTT
CAITSDGTEAFF
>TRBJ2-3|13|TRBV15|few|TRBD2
TGTGCCACCATGAAGCGGGGGACAGATACGCAGTATTTT
CATMKRGTDTQYF
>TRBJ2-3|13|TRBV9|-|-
TGTGCCAGCTCTCAGGGGTTCACAGATACGCAGTATTTT
CASSQGFTDTQYF
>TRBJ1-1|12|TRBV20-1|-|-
TGCAGTGCCAGAACGCAAGAATCAGAAGCTTTCTTT
CSARTQESEAFF
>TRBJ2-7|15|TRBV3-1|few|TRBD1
TGTGCCAGCAGCCAAATCTGGACAGGGGACCACGAGCAGTACTTC
CASSQIWTGDHEQYF
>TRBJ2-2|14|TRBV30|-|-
TGTGCCTGGAGACCGGCTTCGAACACCGGGGAGCTGTTTTTT
CAWRPASNTGELFF
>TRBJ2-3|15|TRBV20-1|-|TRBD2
TGCAGTGCCATTCGGACTAGAGGGAACACAGATACGCAGTATTTT
CSAIRTRGNTDTQYF
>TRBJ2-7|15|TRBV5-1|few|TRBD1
TGCGCCAGCAGCTTGGAGTCAGGGGGACATCGCGAGCAGTACTTC
CASSLESGGHREQYF
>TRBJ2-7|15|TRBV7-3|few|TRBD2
TGTGCCAGCAGCGGTACTAGCGGGAGCGGGTACGAGCAGTACTTC
CASSGTSGSGYEQYF
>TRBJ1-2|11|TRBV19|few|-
TGTGCCAGTAGTAGTTACTATGGCTACACCTTC
CASSSYYGYTF
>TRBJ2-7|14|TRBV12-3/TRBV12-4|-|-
TGTGCCAGCAGTCAAGGGTTGGGTGTTGGCGAGCAGTACTTC
CASSQGLGVGEQYF
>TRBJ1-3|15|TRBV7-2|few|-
TGTGCCAGCAGCTTGCCAGGGATGGCTGGAAACACCATATATTTT
CASSLPGMAGNTIYF
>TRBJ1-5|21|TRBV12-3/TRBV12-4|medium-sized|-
TGTGCCAGCAGTTTAACGCTCCGTGTAGGCTTGCGGCAGGATAGCAATCAGCCCCAGCATTTT
CASSLTLRVGLRQDSNQPQHF
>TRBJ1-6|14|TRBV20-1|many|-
TGCAGTGCTTCAGGGGTTCGGGGTAATTCACCCCTCCACTTT
CSASGVRGNSPLHF
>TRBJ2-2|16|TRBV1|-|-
TGCACCAGCAGCCAAGACACAGGGACGAACACCGGGGAGCTGTTTTTT
CTSSQDTGTNTGELFF
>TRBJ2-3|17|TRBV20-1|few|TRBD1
TGCAGTGCTAGAGGCCCAGTTGGGGGACAGAGCACAGATACGCAGTATTTT
CSARGPVGGQSTDTQYF
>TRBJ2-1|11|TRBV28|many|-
TGTGCCAGCAGTACTTTCCATGAGCAGTTCTTC
CASSTFHEQFF
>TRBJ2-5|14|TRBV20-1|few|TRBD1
TGCAGTGCTTACAGGGGAAGGGTCCAAGAGACCCAGTACTTC
CSAYRGRVQETQYF
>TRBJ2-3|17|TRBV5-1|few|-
TGCGCCAGCAGCTTGTCGGCGGGATACATAAGCACAGATACGCAGTATTTT
CASSLSAGYISTDTQYF
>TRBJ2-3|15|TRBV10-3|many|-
TGTGCCACCGCCGGAGGGAGTCCTAGCACAGATACGCAGTATTTT
CATAGGSPSTDTQYF
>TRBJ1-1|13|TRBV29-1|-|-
TGCAGCGTTGCCAAAGGGTTGAACACTGAAGCTTTCTTT
CSVAKGLNTEAFF
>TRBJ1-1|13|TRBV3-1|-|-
TGTGCCAGCAGCAACTACGGGAACACTGAAGCTTTCTTT
CASSNYGNTEAFF
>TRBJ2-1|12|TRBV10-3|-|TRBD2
TGTGCCATCAGGGGACTAGCGCGCGAGCAGTTCTTC
CAIRGLAREQFF
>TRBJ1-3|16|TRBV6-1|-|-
TGTGCCAGCCGCGCCGCAGGACAGCGCTCTGGAAACACCATATATTTT
CASRAAGQRSGNTIYF
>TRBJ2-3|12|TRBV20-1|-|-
TGCAGTGCTACTTCCGACAGAAATACGCAGTATTTT
CSATSDRNTQYF
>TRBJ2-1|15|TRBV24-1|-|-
TGTGCCACCAGTGACCCGGACGGGATTTACAATGAGCAGTTCTTC
CATSDPDGIYNEQFF
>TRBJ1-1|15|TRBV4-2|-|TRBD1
TGTGCCAGCAGCCACTCCGGGACAGGGAACACTGAAGCTTTCTTT
CASSHSGTGNTEAFF
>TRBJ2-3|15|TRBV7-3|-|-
TGTGCCAGCAGCTTATGGGCACTTAGCACAGATACGCAGTATTTT
CASSLWALSTDTQYF
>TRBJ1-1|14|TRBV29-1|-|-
TGCAGCGCCAAACCTGGGGGTATGAACACTGAAGCTTTCTTT
CSAKPGGMNTEAFF
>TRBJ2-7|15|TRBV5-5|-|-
TGTGCCAGCAGCCTTACAGGGAACCCGCCCAACGAGCAGTACTTC
CASSLTGNPPNEQYF
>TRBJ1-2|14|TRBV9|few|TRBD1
TGTGCCAGCAGCGTAGATCAGGGGGCATATGGCTACACCTTC
CASSVDQGAYGYTF
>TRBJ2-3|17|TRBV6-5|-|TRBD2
TGTGCCAGCAGTTACCAAGTCGTAGCGGGATGGCCAGATACGCAGTATTTT
CASSYQVVAGWPDTQYF
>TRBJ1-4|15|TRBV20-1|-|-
TGCAGTGCTAGGGGCCGGACCGCAACTAATGAAAAACTGTTTTTT
CSARGRTATNEKLFF
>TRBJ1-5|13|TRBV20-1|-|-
TGCAGTGCTAGAGTTAGGGCTAGTCAGCCCCAGCATTTT
CSARVRASQPQHF
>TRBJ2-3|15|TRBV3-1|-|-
TGTGCCAGCAGCCAAGTAGAGGGGGGCACAGATACGCAGTATTTT
CASSQVEGGTDTQYF
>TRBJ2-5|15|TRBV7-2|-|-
TGTGCCAGCAGCCGGGCCTACGGATATCAAGAGACCCAGTACTTC
CASSRAYGYQETQYF
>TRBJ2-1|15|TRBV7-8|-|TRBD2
TGTGCCAGCAGCTTAGCTAGCGGGAGGTTCAATGAGCAGTTCTTC
CASSLASGRFNEQFF
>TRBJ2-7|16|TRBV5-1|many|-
TGCGCCAGCAGCTTGGTCGAGGGTGCGACCCCCTACGAGCAGTACTTC
CASSLVEGATPYEQYF
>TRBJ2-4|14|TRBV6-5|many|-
TGTGCCAGCAGCCCCCGACGAGCCAAAAACATTCAGTACTTC
CASSPRRAKNIQYF
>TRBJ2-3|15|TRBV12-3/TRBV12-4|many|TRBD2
TGTGCCAGCAGTCCACGGACTAGCGCCGCAGATACGCAGTATTTT
CASSPRTSAADTQYF
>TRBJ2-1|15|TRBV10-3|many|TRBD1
TGTGCCATCAGTGCCCACGGGACAGGGGATGGCGAGCAGTTCTTC
CAISAHGTGDGEQFF
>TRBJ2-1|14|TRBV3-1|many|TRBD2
TGTGCCAGCAGTGGGATAGAGCGGGGGATTGAGCAGTTCTTC
CASSGIERGIEQFF
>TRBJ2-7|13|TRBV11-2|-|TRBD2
TGTGCCAGCAGCCCGGGGACTAGCGGGGTGCAGTACTTC
CASSPGTSGVQYF
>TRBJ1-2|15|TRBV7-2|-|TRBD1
TGTGCCAGCAGCTTAGGTTGGGACAGGCTATATGGCTACACCTTC
CASSLGWDRLYGYTF
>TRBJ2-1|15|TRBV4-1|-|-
TGCGCCAGCAGCCAAGCCGGACACCTCTACAATGAGCAGTTCTTC
CASSQAGHLYNEQFF
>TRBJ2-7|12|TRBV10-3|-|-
TGTGCTCTAAGGGGGGCCGATTACGAGCAGTACTTC
CALRGADYEQYF
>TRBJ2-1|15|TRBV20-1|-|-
TGCAAGCAGCACGACGGACAGTCCTTATGGGATGAGCAGTTCTTC
CKQHDGQSLWDEQFF